Below, 31 T cell receptor beta chains from the same sample are listed, as sequenced in a study of CD8+ T cells in alopecia areata. The study team obtained lesional scalp punch biopsies and peripheral blood from alopecia areata patients. cDNA prepared by RNA extraction and subsequent reverse transcription served as the template for sequencing. Sequenced by immunoSEQ multiplex PCR; TCRdb stores in-frame clones only, minus some. The sample shows about 14,000 clones, about 60% of them seen only once. This specimen was skin, taken at week 0. Every receptor here comes from a human donor with alopecia areata.

This clone was detected only once. The V and J genes are TRBV28 and TRBJ1-6; perhaps TRBD1 as D (5 bases). This CDR3 has 14 residues. Trimming cost V 9 bases and J 7 bases, with 16 bases left between them. The germline gives CDR1 MDHEN, CDR2 SYDVKM. Here the CDR3 reads CASSMGGLNSPLHF. In DNA, the CDR3 is TGTGCCAGTTCGATGGGGGGTTTGAATTCACCCCTCCACTTT. Supplemented by reference TRBV28 and TRBJ1-6, the full variable domain reads DVKVTQSSRYLVKRTGEKVFLECVQDMDHENMFWYRQDPGLGLRLIYFSYDVKMKEKGDIPEGYSVSREKKERFSLILESASTNQTSMYLCASSMGGLNSPLHFGNGTRLTVT.

This rearrangement joins TRBV28 to TRBJ2-5; D not resolved. The CDR3 runs to 15 residues. Trimming took off 5 bases at V and 5 bases at J, with 18 bases between the two ends. Germline V gene sequence: CDR1 MDHEN, CDR2 SYDVKM. The CDR3 nucleotides read TGTGCCAGCAGTCAAACCCCTGGGCGCAGGGAGACCCAGTACTTC. It translates to CASSQTPGRRETQYF.

The rearrangement links TRBV7-9 to TRBJ2-5; the match to TRBD2 covers 7 bases. With V trimmed by 0 bases and J by 3 bases, 1 base remained unmatched. From germline, CDR1 is SEHNR and CDR2 FQNEAQ (reference sequence). The CDR3 contains 14 residues. The CDR3 loop reads CASSLAGGKETQYF. The CDR3 DNA reads as TGTGCCAGCAGCTTAGCGGGGGGGAAAGAGACCCAGTACTTC.

This clone was recorded once. The chain combines TRBV7-9 with TRBJ2-7; D could derive from TRBD1 or TRBD2 (5 bases each). Germline-derived CDR1 and CDR2 are SEHNR and FQNEAQ (reference sequence). The CDR3 has 12 amino acids. V lost 0 bases and J lost 11, with 11 bases in between. The CDR3 bases are TGTGCCAGCAGCTTAGCGGGGGATCAGAAGTACTTC. It is translated as CASSLAGDQKYF.

The chain joins TRBV5-4 to TRBJ2-3; D possibly corresponds to TRBD1 (6 bases). Germline assignment: CDR1 SGHNT and CDR2 YYREEE (reference sequence). The ends were cut back, 0 bases at V and 0 bases at J, with 14 bases in the middle. This CDR3 region has 17 residues. The CDR3: CASSLVFRGGSTDTQYF. CDR3 sequence (DNA): TGTGCCAGCAGCTTGGTGTTCAGGGGCGGGAGCACAGATACGCAGTATTTT.

This clone was seen a single time. The chain links TRBV7-7 to TRBJ2-7; perhaps TRBD2 as D (6 bases). The V end lost 3 bases, the J end lost 3 bases, and 12 bases lay between the germline ends. This CDR3 contains 14 residues. The germline V gene encodes CDR1 SSHAT and CDR2 FNYEAQ (reference sequence). CDR3 sequence: CASSLGQGGYEQYF. CDR3 in DNA: TGTGCCAGCAGCTTGGGCCAGGGAGGCTACGAGCAGTACTTC.

This clone was seen just once. V and J are TRBV7-2 and TRBJ2-1, with no clear D. The CDR3 is 13 residues long. CDR1 is SGHTA and CDR2 is FQGNSA in the germline V gene. V dropped 3 bases and J dropped 4 bases, with 7 bases sitting between them. The CDR3 protein is CASSFDWYNEQFF. In DNA, the CDR3 is TGTGCCAGCAGCTTTGACTGGTACAATGAGCAGTTCTTC.

The genes are TRBV10-3 and TRBJ2-3; 10 bases agree with TRBD1. Trimming took 3 bases from V and 4 from J; bases not matched to a gene: 13. CDR3 length: 18 amino acids. The germline V gene encodes CDR1 ENHRY and CDR2 SYGVKD. The CDR3 loop is CAISDYRGGTGDSDTQYF. The CDR3 DNA sequence: TGTGCCATCAGTGATTACCGGGGAGGGACAGGGGATTCAGATACGCAGTATTTT.

This clone turned up a few times. V usage is TRBV5-1 and J usage is TRBJ2-5, with D unresolved. From germline, CDR1 is SGHRS and CDR2 YFSETQ. The CDR3 has 13 residues. The V and J ends lost 3 bases and 5 bases respectively, with 11 bases between them. The CDR3 nucleotides are TGCGCCAGCAGCTCTCCCACCCGGGAGACCCAGTACTTC. Translating it yields CASSSPTRETQYF.

This clone appeared once. V and J are TRBV28 and TRBJ1-1; no definite D call. CDR1 is MDHEN, CDR2 SYDVKM, per germline. This CDR3 has 13 amino acids. V was cut by 3 bases and J by 8 bases, with 13 bases left in between. CDR3 region: CASSLRNDWEAFF. CDR3 DNA: TGTGCCAGCAGTTTGAGGAACGACTGGGAAGCTTTCTTT.

The V call is TRBV28, the J call TRBJ2-3; 8 nucleotides align to TRBD2. CDR1 is MDHEN, CDR2 SYDVKM, per germline. The CDR3 is made up of 15 amino acids. J was trimmed by 5 bases and V by 2 bases; bases with no gene match: 6. The CDR3 here is CASSLTAGGRDTQYF. In nucleotides, the CDR3 is TGTGCCAGCAGTTTAACGGCGGGGGGAAGAGATACGCAGTATTTT.

In this sample, this clone turned up once. This sample includes further DNA sequences coding for the same CDR3. This rearrangement joins TRBV7-3 to TRBJ2-5; weak D call: TRBD1 (5 bases). Germline V gene lookup returns CDR1 SGHTA and CDR2 FQGTGA. The CDR3 loop spans 14 amino acids. Trimming shortened V by 5 bases and J by 7 bases, and 17 bases separated the two germline ends. Here the CDR3 reads CASSPHQGYGTQYF. As DNA, the CDR3 is TGTGCCAGCAGCCCGCATCAGGGATACGGGACCCAGTACTTC.

This chain uses TRBV28 with TRBJ2-1; D possibly corresponds to TRBD2 (5 bases). Germline CDR1 is MDHEN and CDR2 is SYDVKM. Trimming pared 2 bases from V and 9 bases from J, leaving 14 bases between. This CDR3 is 14 amino acids long. The CDR3 protein is CASSLVPLRGEQFF. DNA of the CDR3: TGTGCCAGCAGTTTAGTCCCCCTTCGGGGTGAGCAGTTCTTC.

This clone was picked up one time. The genes are TRBV5-1 and TRBJ2-3, with D tentatively TRBD1 or TRBD2 (6 bases each). In germline, CDR1 is SGHRS, CDR2 YFSETQ. Trimming stripped 4 bases from V and 4 bases from J, with 13 bases between. The CDR3 runs to 14 residues. Here the CDR3 reads CASSLGGRADTQYF. The CDR3, as DNA: TGCGCCAGCAGCCTGGGGGGCCGGGCAGATACGCAGTATTTT.

This clone was recorded a few times. This chain's CDR3 is CASSSFGTGVFWSNQPQHF. The CDR3 bases are TGTGCCAGCAGTTCGTTCGGGACAGGGGTGTTTTGGAGCAATCAGCCCCAGCATTTT. The V gene is TRBV28, the J gene TRBJ1-5, with 10 bases that match TRBD1. The germline V gene encodes CDR1 MDHEN and CDR2 SYDVKM. The CDR3 runs 19 residues. J was trimmed by 1 base and V by 4 bases; bases with no gene match: 13.

This chain uses TRBV27 with TRBJ1-6; D is ambiguous. Trimming removed 7 bases at V and 3 bases at J, with 10 bases between. Germline assignment: CDR1 MNHEY and CDR2 SMNVEV (reference sequence). The CDR3 has 14 amino acids. CDR3: CASMAPGYNSPLHF. DNA of the CDR3: TGTGCCAGCATGGCTCCCGGCTATAATTCACCCCTCCACTTT.

The chain recombines TRBV28 with TRBJ2-1; 8 bases agree with TRBD2. This CDR3 comprises 14 residues. V trimming: 3 bases; J trimming: 4 bases; junction bases outside the gene matches: 2. Germline lookup yields CDR1 MDHEN and CDR2 SYDVKM. The CDR3 loop reads CASSFGGAYNEQFF. The CDR3, as DNA: TGTGCCAGCAGTTTCGGGGGGGCATACAATGAGCAGTTCTTC. Full variable domain (missing parts from reference TRBV28 and TRBJ2-1): DVKVTQSSRYLVKRTGEKVFLECVQDMDHENMFWYRQDPGLGLRLIYFSYDVKMKEKGDIPEGYSVSREKKERFSLILESASTNQTSMYLCASSFGGAYNEQFFGPGTRLTVL.

This chain links TRBV28 with TRBJ1-6; D is ambiguous. V was shortened by 7 bases and J by 1 base, with 11 bases between the two germline ends. Germline CDR1 MDHEN, CDR2 SYDVKM. CDR3 length: 15 amino acids. DNA for the CDR3: TGTGCCAGCAAAGGGCTGGGATCCTATAATTCACCCCTCCACTTT. The encoded protein is CASKGLGSYNSPLHF.

The sample holds a few counts of this clone. The gene calls are TRBV5-1 and TRBJ2-3; TRBD2 aligns across 9 bases. Looked up from germline, CDR1 is SGHRS and CDR2 is YFSETQ. The CDR3 runs to 15 residues. V shed 2 bases and J 2 bases; nucleotides not matched to a gene: 3. DNA of the CDR3: TGCGCCAGCAGCTTTAGCGGGGGATTCACAGATACGCAGTATTTT. This sequence encodes CASSFSGGFTDTQYF.

This rearrangement joins TRBV7-9 to TRBJ1-6, with 9 bases identical to TRBD1. Germline V gene sequence: CDR1 SEHNR, CDR2 FQNEAQ (reference sequence). The ends lost 2 bases at V and 6 bases at J; junction bases unmatched: 2. This CDR3 is built from 15 residues. CDR3 nucleotide sequence: TGTGCCAGCAGCTTAAAGGGACAGGGTAATTCACCCCTCCACTTT. Protein sequence: CASSLKGQGNSPLHF.

The gene calls are TRBV7-3 and TRBJ1-2; D unresolved. With 6 bases removed from V and 5 bases from J, the gap between germline ends came to 7 bases. Germline V gives CDR1 SGHTA, CDR2 FQGTGA. The CDR3 extends over 11 amino acids. CDR3 protein: CASRDGYGYTF. CDR3 bases: TGTGCCAGCAGGGATGGATATGGCTACACCTTC.

The gene calls are TRBV12-5 and TRBJ2-7; D not certain. The V and J ends lost 8 bases and 2 bases respectively, with 16 bases between them. Germline lookup yields CDR1 LGHNT and CDR2 FRNRAP. This CDR3 spans 14 amino acids. The CDR3 sequence is CASNGGSGAYEQYF. The CDR3 DNA reads as TGTGCTAGTAATGGTGGGTCAGGTGCCTACGAGCAGTACTTC.

The chain carries TRBV28 and TRBJ2-7; 7 bases line up with TRBD1. The germline V gene encodes CDR1 MDHEN and CDR2 SYDVKM. V was pared by 4 bases and J by 6 bases, with 6 bases of the junction left unmatched. The CDR3 totals 13 residues. Here the CDR3 DNA reads TGTGCCAGCAGTTACTTCGACAGGGTCGAGCAGTACTTC. This encodes CASSYFDRVEQYF.

This rearrangement joins TRBV6-1 to TRBJ1-1; D unresolved. Germline CDR1 MNHNS, CDR2 SASEGT. The CDR3 loop spans 12 amino acids. The germline V and J ends were trimmed by 5 bases and 4 bases, with 8 bases remaining between them. The CDR3 protein is CASSRYSTEAFF. The CDR3 DNA sequence: TGTGCCAGCAGTCGGTACAGCACTGAAGCTTTCTTT.

The chain links TRBV4-3 to TRBJ2-7; D call uncertain. The CDR3 runs to 14 residues. Germline CDR1 reads LGHNA; CDR2 reads YSLEER. V lost 1 base and J 4 bases, leaving 11 bases between the germline ends. The CDR3 protein is CASSQGVMTYEQYF. Here the CDR3 DNA reads TGCGCCAGCAGCCAAGGGGTAATGACGTACGAGCAGTACTTC.

The V and J genes are TRBV15 and TRBJ2-7; 7 nucleotides agree with TRBD1. The CDR3 covers 14 residues. From germline, CDR1 is LNHNV and CDR2 YYDKDF (reference sequence). Unmatched junction bases numbered 8, after V lost 5 bases and J lost 4 bases. DNA for the CDR3: TGTGCCACCAGCCCGCACAGGGGATGGTACGAGCAGTACTTC. Residues: CATSPHRGWYEQYF.

This sequence joins TRBV29-1 and TRBJ1-2, with D possibly being TRBD1 (5 bases). The V gene's germline CDR1 is SQVTM and CDR2 ANQGSEA. This CDR3 has 13 residues. Here the CDR3 reads CGAVLEGLYGYTF. As DNA, the CDR3 is TGCGGCGCCGTGTTAGAGGGGCTCTATGGCTACACCTTC.

The chain combines TRBV4-3 with TRBJ2-5; the D gene could be TRBD1 or TRBD2 (5 bases each). Germline V gene sequence: CDR1 LGHNA, CDR2 YSLEER. CDR3 length equals 17 residues. Between the trimmed V and J ends, which lost 0 bases and 2 bases, there was a span of 16 bases. Written as DNA, the CDR3 is TGCGCCAGCAGCCAAGATTCCCGGGGCCCGGGACAAGAGACCCAGTACTTC. Protein: CASSQDSRGPGQETQYF.

This clone was detected only a few times. The chain joins TRBV11-2 to TRBJ2-4, with unresolved D. V was trimmed by 2 bases and J by 2 bases, leaving 10 bases between them. CDR1 is SGHAT, CDR2 FQNNGV, per germline. CDR3 length: 15 residues. CDR3 nucleotide sequence: TGTGCCAGCAGCTTAAAAGTTCTGACCAAAAACATTCAGTACTTC. The encoded protein is CASSLKVLTKNIQYF.

Only a few counts were recorded for this clone. The chain uses TRBV7-9 and TRBJ2-7; TRBD1 agrees at 9 bases. The V segment lost 1 base and the J segment 3 bases; nucleotides outside the gene matches: 4. The CDR3 is made up of 15 amino acids. Germline-derived CDR1 and CDR2 are SEHNR and FQNEAQ (reference sequence). In DNA form, the CDR3 reads TGTGCCAGCAGCTTAGTAGACAGGGGGGACTACGAGCAGTACTTC. Residues: CASSLVDRGDYEQYF.

This clone is termed medium-sized. The chain uses TRBV27 and TRBJ2-1; D tentatively reads TRBD1 or TRBD2 (5 bases each). Per the germline V gene, CDR1 is MNHEY and CDR2 is SMNVEV (reference sequence). Between the trimmed V and J ends, which lost 3 bases and 10 bases, there was a span of 19 bases. The CDR3 sequence is 15 residues long. Written as DNA, the CDR3 is TGTGCCAGCAGTTTGGGGCTAGCCCTAGGAGAAGAGCAGTTCTTC. Protein sequence: CASSLGLALGEEQFF.